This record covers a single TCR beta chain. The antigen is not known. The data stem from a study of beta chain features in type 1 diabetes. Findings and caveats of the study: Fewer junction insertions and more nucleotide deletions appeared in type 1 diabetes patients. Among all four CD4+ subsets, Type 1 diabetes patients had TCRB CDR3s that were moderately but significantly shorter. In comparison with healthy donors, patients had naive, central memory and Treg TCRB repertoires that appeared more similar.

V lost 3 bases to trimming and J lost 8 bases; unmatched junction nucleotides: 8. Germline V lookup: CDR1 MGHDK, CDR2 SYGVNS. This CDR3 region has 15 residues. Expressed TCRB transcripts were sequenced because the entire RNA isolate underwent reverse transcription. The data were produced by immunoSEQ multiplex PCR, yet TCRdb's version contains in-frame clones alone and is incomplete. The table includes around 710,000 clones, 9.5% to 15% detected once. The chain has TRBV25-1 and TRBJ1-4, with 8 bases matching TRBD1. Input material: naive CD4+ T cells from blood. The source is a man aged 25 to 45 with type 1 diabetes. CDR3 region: CASSDWQGAGEKLFF. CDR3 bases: TGTGCCAGCAGTGATTGGCAGGGGGCTGGAGAAAAACTGTTTTTT.